What follows describes a single T cell receptor (beta chain). Its antigen remains unidentified. The data were obtained in a study of vaccination effects on CD4 cells after COVID-19. CD4+ T cell isolation took place after about nine days of culture. Only in-frame clones appear in the TCRdb table, and some are missing; sequencing was by immunoSEQ multiplex PCR. The profile covers more than 45,000 clones, with around three quarters appearing a single time and less than 4% taken by the ten largest. The germline CDR1 and CDR2 sequences are LGHNA and YNFKEQ. J was trimmed by 9 bases and V by 4 bases; bases with no gene match: 11. This CDR3 is built from 17 residues.

The material was CD4+ T cells from PBMCs cultured without peptide, obtained before COVID-19 vaccination. The rearrangement links TRBV4-2 to TRBJ2-4; TRBD2 agrees at 14 bases. The receptor was derived from a human donor who received a COVID-19 vaccine. CDR3 sequence (DNA): TGTGCCAGCAGCCGTTCCTCGGGACTAGCGGGGGCCGGCATTCAGTACTTC. Its protein is CASSRSSGLAGAGIQYF.